The 17 T cell receptor beta chains given below trace back to one sample, sequenced in a study of blood T cell repertoires in COVID-19. Some clones are missing from TCRdb's copy, which holds only in-frame ones; the method was immunoSEQ multiplex PCR. The sample shows a few hundred thousand clones, around 87% of them seen only once. The sequenced sample consisted of peripheral blood. These receptors all stem from a woman aged 45 to 65 who had recovered from COVID-19.

This chain joins TRBV3-1 (or the pseudogene TRBV3-2) and TRBJ1-3, with D perhaps matching TRBD1 (6 bases). This CDR3 has 15 amino acids. Germline values: CDR1 LGHDT, CDR2 YNNKEL (reference sequence). V was cut by 0 bases and J by 4 bases, with 10 bases left in between. The CDR3 region has the DNA TGTGCCAGCAGCCAAGATCCAGGGACAGGAAACACCATATATTTT. Translating it yields CASSQDPGTGNTIYF.

This chain connects TRBV30 to TRBJ1-4; TRBD1 matches at 8 bases. The germline V gene encodes CDR1 GTSNPN and CDR2 SVGIG (reference sequence). This CDR3 is 16 amino acids long. Trimming removed 3 bases from V and 2 bases from J; junction bases left unmatched: 8. The CDR3 DNA follows: TGTGCCTGGAGCCCTGACAGGGGTTCGACTAATGAAAAACTGTTTTTT. The encoded protein is CAWSPDRGSTNEKLFF.

This clone was counted between two and nine times. The J gene is TRBJ1-4, the V gene TRBV5-1, with TRBD1 matching over 8 bases. The CDR3 has 16 amino acids. Germline CDR1 is SGHRS and CDR2 is YFSETQ. The V segment lost 1 base and the J segment 7 bases; nucleotides outside the gene matches: 9. The CDR3 bases are TGCGCCAGCAGCTTGTACGCCGCAGACAGGGGTGAAAAACTGTTTTTT. Protein: CASSLYAADRGEKLFF.

The V gene is TRBV5-1, the J gene TRBJ2-1; tentative D call: TRBD1 (5 bases). The germline V gene has CDR1 SGHRS and CDR2 YFSETQ. This CDR3 comprises 14 residues. The V end lost 4 bases, the J end lost 6 bases, and 14 bases lay between the germline ends. CDR3 sequence: CASSLEGVINEQFF. The CDR3 region has the DNA TGCGCCAGCAGCCTCGAAGGGGTAATCAATGAGCAGTTCTTC.

The V call is TRBV5-5, the J call TRBJ2-7; TRBD1 might be the D (6 bases). V was cut by 3 bases and J by 2 bases, with 18 bases left in between. This CDR3 is built from 16 residues. Germline V lookup: CDR1 SGHKS, CDR2 YYEKEE (reference sequence). CDR3 DNA sequence: TGTGCCAGCAGCTCCCTTCTCACAGGGAACCCCTACGAGCAGTACTTC. This translates into CASSSLLTGNPYEQYF.

The CDR3 loop is CSVDWPTEAFF. The CDR3 nucleotides read TGCAGCGTTGACTGGCCCACTGAAGCTTTCTTT. The chain has TRBV29-1 and TRBJ1-1; D is unresolved. In germline, CDR1 is SQVTM, CDR2 ANQGSEA. This CDR3 is built from 11 residues. V was cut by 3 bases and J by 4 bases, with 6 bases left in between.

Only one count was recorded for this clone. The chain couples TRBV5-1 to TRBJ2-3, with 9 nucleotides matching TRBD2. After removal of 6 bases from V and 1 base from J, the junction contained 3 bases not matched to a gene. The germline V gene has CDR1 SGHRS and CDR2 YFSETQ. The CDR3 is made up of 14 amino acids. CDR3: CASKVAGGTDTQYF. CDR3 nucleotides: TGCGCCAGCAAAGTAGCGGGGGGCACAGATACGCAGTATTTT. The whole variable domain, filled in from reference TRBV5-1 and TRBJ2-3, reads KAGVTQTPRYLIKTRGQQVTLSCSPISGHRSVSWYQQTPGQGLQFLFEYFSETQRNKGNFPGRFSGRQFSNSRSEMNVSTLELGDSALYLCASKVAGGTDTQYFGPGTRLTVL.

The chain is built from TRBV7-2 and TRBJ2-1; D perhaps matches TRBD2 (6 bases). Germline assignment: CDR1 SGHTA and CDR2 FQGNSA. The V end lost 2 bases, the J end lost 6 bases, and 14 bases lay between the germline ends. The CDR3 contains 15 residues. The CDR3 is CASSLREVASNEQFF. CDR3 nucleotide sequence: TGTGCCAGCAGCTTAAGGGAGGTTGCGTCCAATGAGCAGTTCTTC.

As for this clone: A junction end diverges from the germline sequence, so it may reflect a read error. The V call is TRBV7-7, the J call TRBJ2-5; TRBD1 matches at 8 bases. Germline V lookup: CDR1 SSHAT, CDR2 FNYEAQ (reference sequence). CDR3 length: 14 amino acids. The CDR3, as DNA: TGTGCTAGCAGCTTACAGGGGGAATGGGAGACCCAGTACTTC. Its translation: CASSLQGEWETQYF. Using reference TRBV7-7 and TRBJ2-5 for the parts outside the CDR3, the full variable domain is GAGVSQSPRYKVTKRGQDVTLRCDPISSHATLYWYQQALGQGPEFLTYFNYEAQPDKSGLPSDRFSAERPEGSISTLTIQRTEQRDSAMYRCASSLQGEWETQYFGPGTRLLVL.

The chain couples TRBV11-1 to TRBJ2-1, with 8 bases matching TRBD2. Trimming took 7 bases from V and 3 from J; bases not matched to a gene: 8. The CDR3 has 15 amino acids. CDR1 is SGHAT, CDR2 FQDESV, per germline (reference sequence). The DNA for the CDR3 is TGTGCCAGCACCTCGGGCACTAGCGGCTACAATGAGCAGTTCTTC. Translation: CASTSGTSGYNEQFF.

V usage is TRBV24-1 and J usage is TRBJ2-2; D might be TRBD2 (5 bases). Germline-derived CDR1 and CDR2 are KGHDR and SFDVKD. The CDR3 consists of 20 residues. V lost 0 bases to trimming and J lost 1 base, with 20 bases between them. CDR3 in DNA: TGTGCCACCAGTGATTTGCAAATCGTGCCCCGGGGTTGGAACACCGGGGAGCTGTTTTTT. It is translated as CATSDLQIVPRGWNTGELFF.

The chain recombines TRBV10-3 with TRBJ1-1; D is ambiguous. Germline values: CDR1 ENHRY, CDR2 SYGVKD. The V and J ends lost 0 bases and 1 base respectively, with 9 bases between them. The CDR3 consists of 15 residues. CDR3 sequence reads: CAISESRAENTEAFF. As DNA, the CDR3 is TGTGCCATCAGTGAGTCGAGGGCGGAGAACACTGAAGCTTTCTTT.

The V call is TRBV19, the J call TRBJ2-2; D is uncertain. Germline-derived CDR1 and CDR2 are LNHDA and SQIVND (reference sequence). This CDR3 region has 11 residues. Trimming took off 7 bases at V and 7 bases at J, with 7 bases between the two ends. In DNA, the CDR3 is TGTGCCAGTATTTCCGGCGGGGAGCTGTTTTTT. Translating gives CASISGGELFF.

V and J are TRBV6-5 and TRBJ2-7, with TRBD1 matching 11 bases. The J segment lost 3 bases and the V segment lost 5 bases, leaving 6 bases of the junction unmatched. The CDR3 contains 15 residues. Germline V gives CDR1 MNHEY, CDR2 SVGAGI. The CDR3 region has the DNA TGTGCCAGCAGTCGCTCCGGGACAGGGGGCTACGAGCAGTACTTC. Residues: CASSRSGTGGYEQYF.

J is TRBJ1-1 and V is TRBV19; no clear D. The CDR3 loop spans 14 amino acids. Germline V gives CDR1 LNHDA, CDR2 SQIVND (reference sequence). With 0 bases removed from V and 1 base from J, the gap between germline ends came to 6 bases. Written as DNA, the CDR3 is TGTGCCAGTAGTATAGATACCAGGAACACTGAAGCTTTCTTT. Translated: CASSIDTRNTEAFF.

V usage is TRBV5-4 and J usage is TRBJ2-1, with TRBD2 matching over 12 bases. Germline-derived CDR1 and CDR2 are SGHNT and YYREEE (reference sequence). This CDR3 region has 15 residues. V gave up 4 bases and J gave up 5 bases; unmatched junction bases: 4. CDR3 residues: CASSTTSGGHNEQFF. In nucleotides, the CDR3 is TGTGCCAGCAGCACGACTAGCGGGGGCCACAATGAGCAGTTCTTC.

The chain has TRBV2 and TRBJ2-6, with D possibly being TRBD1 (6 bases). Germline assignment: CDR1 SNHLY and CDR2 FYNNEI. This CDR3 has 17 amino acids. Trimming shortened V by 6 bases and J by 2 bases, and 17 bases separated the two germline ends. The CDR3 bases are TGTGCCAGCAGGGGGGCAGGGTCGCTGGCTGGGGCCAACGTCCTGACTTTC. Residues: CASRGAGSLAGANVLTF.